Many counts were recorded for the clone carrying this T cell receptor (beta chain). Unique molecular identifiers were used in preparing the TCRbeta library. In TCRdb, the PCR reads were re-called with MiXCR into one record per CDR3 protein. The sample yields over 100,000 distinct CDR3 sequences, about 8% seen once. The data stem from a study of T-cell reconstitution after alpha-beta-depleted transplantation in children. The V end lost 1 base, the J end lost 1 base, and 6 bases lay between the germline ends. Germline loops: CDR1 SGHTA, CDR2 FQGNSA. The CDR3 consists of 14 residues. This material consisted of PBMCs, taken before TCRalphabeta/CD19-depleted stem cell transplant. The V gene is TRBV7-2, the J gene TRBJ2-3; D unclear. The receptor was isolated from a boy between 2 and 15 years old with acute lymphoblastic leukemia, due to receive a stem cell transplant. CDR3 nucleotide sequence: TGTGCCAGCAGCTTAGACAGTGGCACAGATACGCAGTATTTT. Its protein is CASSLDSGTDTQYF.